The rows below give T cell receptor beta chains drawn from one sample of a study of post-analysis software for immune sequencing data. MiXCR was run by TCRdb on the PCR reads, yielding one entry per CDR3 protein. Of about 540,000 distinct CDR3 sequences in the sample, around 36% were seen once. The material sequenced was blood. These receptors originate from a girl aged 2-17 years with multiple sclerosis. The CDR3 runs from the conserved cysteine through the conserved F or W.

v_gene,CDR3aa
TRBV20-1,CSARQDRGTEAFF
TRBV18,CASSPQQQVDTQYF
TRBV12-3/TRBV12-4,CASSSALRVGTQETQYF
TRBV20-1,CSARAGVGGYTF
TRBV4-1,CASSQETGQGLDGYTF
TRBV27,CASSPAGTGYNGYTF
TRBV7-9,CASSWDTGEQYF
TRBV5-6,CASSLDPTGELFF
TRBV20-1,CSASPGLLGVADTQYF
TRBV7-9,CASSPGRTVETQYF
TRBV6-2/TRBV6-3,CASSYSTGGYEQYF
TRBV7-3,CASSPGQDYNERFF
TRBV12-3/TRBV12-4,CASSVDRRQPQHF
TRBV5-1,CASSLDGRLSGANVLTF
TRBV20-1,CSARDLTGLTLSNQPQHF